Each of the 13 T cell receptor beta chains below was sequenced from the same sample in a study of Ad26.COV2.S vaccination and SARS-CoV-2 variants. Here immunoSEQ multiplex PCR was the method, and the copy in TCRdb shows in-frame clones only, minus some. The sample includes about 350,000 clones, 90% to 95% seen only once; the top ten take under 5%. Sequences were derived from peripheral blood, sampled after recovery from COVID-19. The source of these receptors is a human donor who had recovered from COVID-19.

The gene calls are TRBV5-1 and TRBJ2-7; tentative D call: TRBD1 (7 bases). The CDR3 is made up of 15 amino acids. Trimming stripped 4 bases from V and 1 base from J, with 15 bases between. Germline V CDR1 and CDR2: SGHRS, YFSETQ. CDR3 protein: CASSVTGDSSYEQYF. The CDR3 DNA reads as TGCGCCAGCAGCGTAACAGGGGACTCGTCCTACGAGCAGTACTTC.

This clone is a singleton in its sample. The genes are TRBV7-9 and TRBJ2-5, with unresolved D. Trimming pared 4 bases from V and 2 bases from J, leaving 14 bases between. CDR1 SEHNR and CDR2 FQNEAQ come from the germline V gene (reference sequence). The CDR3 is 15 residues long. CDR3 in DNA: TGTGCCAGCAGCTCGCCCCGGGCTATACAAGAGACCCAGTACTTC. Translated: CASSSPRAIQETQYF.

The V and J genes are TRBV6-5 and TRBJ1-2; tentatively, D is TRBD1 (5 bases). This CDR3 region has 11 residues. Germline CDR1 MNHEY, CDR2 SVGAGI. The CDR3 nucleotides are TGTCTTTCTTCGGGGGGGGGAGGCTACACCTTC. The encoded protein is CLSSGGGGYTF.

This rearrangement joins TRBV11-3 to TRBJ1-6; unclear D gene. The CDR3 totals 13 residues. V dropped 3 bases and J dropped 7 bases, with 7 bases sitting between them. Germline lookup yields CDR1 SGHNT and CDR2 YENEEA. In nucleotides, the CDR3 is TGTGCCAGCAGCTTTGGTGGGAATTCACCCCTCCACTTT. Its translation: CASSFGGNSPLHF.

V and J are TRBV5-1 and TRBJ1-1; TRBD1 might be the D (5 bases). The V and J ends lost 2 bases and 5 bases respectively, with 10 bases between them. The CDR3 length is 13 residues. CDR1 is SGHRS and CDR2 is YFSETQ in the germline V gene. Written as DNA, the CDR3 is TGCGCCAGCAGCTTAGGAGGGGTAACTGAAGCTTTCTTT. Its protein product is CASSLGGVTEAFF. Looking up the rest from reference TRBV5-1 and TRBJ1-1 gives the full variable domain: KAGVTQTPRYLIKTRGQQVTLSCSPISGHRSVSWYQQTPGQGLQFLFEYFSETQRNKGNFPGRFSGRQFSNSRSEMNVSTLELGDSALYLCASSLGGVTEAFFGQGTRLTVV.

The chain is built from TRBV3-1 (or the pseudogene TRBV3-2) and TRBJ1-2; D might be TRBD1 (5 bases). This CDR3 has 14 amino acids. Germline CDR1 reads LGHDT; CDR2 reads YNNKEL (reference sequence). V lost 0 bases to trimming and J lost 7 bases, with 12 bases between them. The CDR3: CASSQDLAGGGYTF. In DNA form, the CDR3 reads TGTGCCAGCAGCCAAGATCTTGCGGGGGGTGGCTACACCTTC.

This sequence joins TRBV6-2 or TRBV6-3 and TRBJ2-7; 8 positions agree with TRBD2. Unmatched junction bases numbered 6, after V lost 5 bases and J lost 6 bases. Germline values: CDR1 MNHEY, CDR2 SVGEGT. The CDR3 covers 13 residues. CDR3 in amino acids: CASSHRLAIEQYF. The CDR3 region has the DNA TGTGCCAGCAGTCATAGACTAGCGATCGAGCAGTACTTC.

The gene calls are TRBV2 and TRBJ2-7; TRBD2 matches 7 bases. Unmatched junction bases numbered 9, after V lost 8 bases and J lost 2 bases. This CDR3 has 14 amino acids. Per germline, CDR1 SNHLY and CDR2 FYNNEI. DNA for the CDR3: TGTGCCAGCGGTTGGGGGGGACTTACCTACGAGCAGTACTTC. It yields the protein CASGWGGLTYEQYF.

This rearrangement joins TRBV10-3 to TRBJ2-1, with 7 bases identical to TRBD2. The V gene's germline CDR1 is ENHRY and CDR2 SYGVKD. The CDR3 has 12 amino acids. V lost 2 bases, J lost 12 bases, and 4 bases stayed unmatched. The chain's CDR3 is CAISEGRGVQFF. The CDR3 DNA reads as TGTGCCATCAGTGAGGGTCGGGGGGTGCAGTTCTTC.

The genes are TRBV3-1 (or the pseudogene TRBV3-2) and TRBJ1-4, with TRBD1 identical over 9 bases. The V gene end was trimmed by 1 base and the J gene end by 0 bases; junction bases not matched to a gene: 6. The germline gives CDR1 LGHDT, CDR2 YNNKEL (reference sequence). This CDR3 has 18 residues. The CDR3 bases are TGTGCCAGCAGCCAAGTAACAGGGGGCATTGCAACTAATGAAAAACTGTTTTTT. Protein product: CASSQVTGGIATNEKLFF.

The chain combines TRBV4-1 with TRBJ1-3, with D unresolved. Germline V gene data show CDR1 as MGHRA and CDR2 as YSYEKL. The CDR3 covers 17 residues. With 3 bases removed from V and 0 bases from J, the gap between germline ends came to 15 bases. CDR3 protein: CASSQTDGDTSGNTIYF. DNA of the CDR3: TGCGCCAGCAGCCAGACGGATGGAGATACCTCTGGAAACACCATATATTTT.

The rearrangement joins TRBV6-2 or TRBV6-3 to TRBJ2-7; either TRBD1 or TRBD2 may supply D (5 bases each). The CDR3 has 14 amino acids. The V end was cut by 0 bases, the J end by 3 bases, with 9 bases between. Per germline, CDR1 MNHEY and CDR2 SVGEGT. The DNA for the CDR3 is TGTGCCAGCAGTTACTCGGCAGGGAGCTACGAGCAGTACTTC. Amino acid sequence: CASSYSAGSYEQYF.

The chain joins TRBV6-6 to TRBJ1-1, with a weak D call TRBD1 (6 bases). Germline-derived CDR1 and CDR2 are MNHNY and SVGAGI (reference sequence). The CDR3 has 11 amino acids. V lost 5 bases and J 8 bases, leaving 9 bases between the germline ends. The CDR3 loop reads CASSHDREAFF. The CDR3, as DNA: TGTGCCAGCAGTCACGACAGGGAAGCTTTCTTT.